This T cell receptor (beta chain) originates from a study of blood T cells in healthy people across ages. Study-wide findings and caveats: The long-lived group displayed more naive CD4+ cells, plus higher diversity, than the aged donors did.

Peripheral blood, about 10 milliliters per donor, was collected. Germline V gene lookup returns CDR1 SNHLY and CDR2 FYNNEI. The CDR3 is 12 amino acids. With 7 bases removed from V and 3 bases from J, the gap between germline ends came to 10 bases. A J-beta primer mix and a sample-barcoded 5' primer were used in a second PCR of about 7 to 12 cycles. One entry per CDR3 protein results from TCRdb running MiXCR on the 5' RACE reads. Among 700,000 to 900,000 distinct CDR3 sequences listed, about 48% were seen once. Remarks on this clonotype: Its antigen is unidentified.

What was sequenced was blood. The TCR originated in a man older than 75 in good health. The rearrangement uses TRBV2 and TRBJ2-7; D ambiguous. DNA of the CDR3: TGTGCCAGCATTCAAAACATCTACGAGCAGTACTTC. This translates into CASIQNIYEQYF.